Below, 14 T cell receptor beta chains from the same sample are listed, as sequenced in a study of T cell changes during pregnancy in multiple sclerosis. The table came from immunoSEQ multiplex PCR; TCRdb's copy has only in-frame clones and leaves some out. The repertoire holds 38,000 or so clones, with around nine tenths as singletons. The input for sequencing was peripheral blood, taken before pregnancy. Source of these receptors: a female donor with multiple sclerosis, enrolled in a pregnancy study.

This clone appeared a single time. This rearrangement joins TRBV29-1 to TRBJ2-5, with a possible D match to TRBD2 (6 bases). From germline, CDR1 is SQVTM and CDR2 ANQGSEA. V lost 3 bases to trimming and J lost 5 bases, with 10 bases between them. The CDR3 has 12 residues. The CDR3 DNA reads as TGCAGCGTTGACGCGGGAACGGAGACCCAGTACTTC. This codes for CSVDAGTETQYF.

In DNA form, the CDR3 reads TGTGCCAGTACCCAACTAGCGGAATCCAATGAGCAGTTCTTC. Translating it yields CASTQLAESNEQFF. The V and J genes are TRBV19 and TRBJ2-1; 8 positions match TRBD2. The CDR3 is 14 amino acids. CDR1 is LNHDA, CDR2 SQIVND, per germline (reference sequence). The V and J ends lost 7 bases and 6 bases, in that order; junction bases with no gene match: 8.

J is TRBJ1-1 and V is TRBV9; weak D call: TRBD1 (5 bases). From germline, CDR1 is SGDLS and CDR2 YYNGEE. Trimming pared 0 bases from V and 5 bases from J, leaving 11 bases between. There are 14 residues in the CDR3. CDR3 sequence: CASSVDVAGTEAFF. As DNA, the CDR3 is TGTGCCAGCAGCGTAGATGTGGCAGGGACTGAAGCTTTCTTT.

The chain carries TRBV7-9 and TRBJ1-1; TRBD1 is a possible D gene (5 bases). Trimming removed 4 bases at V and 6 bases at J, with 18 bases between. The CDR3 is 15 residues long. Germline CDR1 reads SEHNR; CDR2 reads FQNEAQ (reference sequence). CDR3 loop: CASSSDSVGIAEAFF. The CDR3 bases are TGTGCCAGCAGCTCCGACAGTGTTGGGATCGCTGAAGCTTTCTTT.

V usage is TRBV28 and J usage is TRBJ1-5; the match to TRBD1 covers 7 bases. V lost 4 bases, J lost 4 bases, and 13 bases stayed unmatched. CDR1 MDHEN and CDR2 SYDVKM come from the germline V gene. The CDR3 runs 17 residues. Here the CDR3 DNA reads TGTGCCAGCAGTTCCCCCCAGGACAGGTATCGGAATCAGCCCCAGCATTTT. This sequence encodes CASSSPQDRYRNQPQHF.

J is TRBJ2-1 and V is TRBV6-5; 12 bases line up with TRBD1. Germline V gene data show CDR1 as MNHEY and CDR2 as SVGAGI. The CDR3 contains 12 residues. V lost 6 bases, J lost 14 bases, and 5 bases stayed unmatched. The CDR3 loop is CASSPGTGGEFF. As DNA, the CDR3 is TGTGCCAGCAGCCCAGGGACAGGGGGCGAGTTCTTC.

The chain recombines TRBV29-1 with TRBJ2-2; 8 nucleotides match TRBD1. Losses at the gene ends were 8 bases for V and 4 bases for J; bases not matched to a gene: 9. CDR3 size: 14 residues. In germline, CDR1 is SQVTM, CDR2 ANQGSEA. The CDR3 loop reads CSTWTGSSTGELFF. The CDR3 nucleotides read TGCAGCACTTGGACAGGGAGTAGCACCGGGGAGCTGTTTTTT.

The gene calls are TRBV11-2 and TRBJ2-7, with TRBD1 identical over 8 bases. The CDR3 is 15 residues long. The germline CDR1 and CDR2 sequences are SGHAT and FQNNGV. The V and J ends lost 5 bases and 3 bases, in that order; junction bases with no gene match: 9. CDR3 sequence reads: CASSPQTGVVYEQYF. As DNA, the CDR3 is TGTGCCAGCAGCCCCCAGACAGGGGTCGTCTACGAGCAGTACTTC.

This chain uses TRBV5-1 with TRBJ2-1; the match to TRBD2 covers 10 bases. Germline CDR1 reads SGHRS; CDR2 reads YFSETQ. V shed 4 bases, J shed 8 bases, and the junction held 12 bases outside the gene matches. The CDR3 covers 16 residues. CDR3 amino acids: CASSRGTTSGADEQFF. The CDR3 nucleotides are TGCGCCAGCAGCCGCGGGACTACTAGCGGGGCGGATGAGCAGTTCTTC.

This clone occurred once. The rearrangement uses TRBV7-6 and TRBJ1-1; the D gene is possibly TRBD1 (5 bases). Germline V gene data show CDR1 as SGHVS and CDR2 as FNYEAQ. The length of the CDR3 is 14 residues. Trimming took 5 bases from V and 2 from J, leaving 12 bases between them. The CDR3 region has the DNA TGTGCCAGCAGCCGGGGGGAGGGCAACACTGAAGCTTTCTTT. This translates into CASSRGEGNTEAFF.

J is TRBJ2-3 and V is TRBV5-1, with 7 bases lining up with TRBD1. The V gene's germline CDR1 is SGHRS and CDR2 YFSETQ. The CDR3 totals 13 residues. V dropped 8 bases and J dropped 2; count of bases not matched to a gene: 5. The CDR3 protein is CASLGTATDTQYF. CDR3 nucleotides: TGCGCCAGTTTGGGGACAGCCACAGATACGCAGTATTTT.

This chain links TRBV7-2 with TRBJ1-5; D unresolved. CDR1 is SGHTA and CDR2 is FQGNSA in the germline V gene. The CDR3 is made up of 13 amino acids. V lost 1 base and J 3 bases, leaving 4 bases between the germline ends. The CDR3 sequence is CASSLGPNQPQHF. The CDR3 DNA is TGTGCCAGCAGCTTAGGGCCCAATCAGCCCCAGCATTTT.

This chain joins TRBV29-1 and TRBJ2-1, with TRBD2 identical over 7 bases. J was trimmed by 4 bases and V by 7 bases; bases with no gene match: 4. The CDR3 consists of 12 residues. CDR1 is SQVTM, CDR2 ANQGSEA, per germline. This CDR3 reads CSAGGFYNEQFF. As DNA, the CDR3 is TGCAGCGCCGGGGGGTTTTACAATGAGCAGTTCTTC.

The chain has TRBV28 and TRBJ2-1; 9 positions agree with TRBD1. The length of the CDR3 is 15 residues. Germline V gives CDR1 MDHEN, CDR2 SYDVKM. V shed 4 bases, J shed 6 bases, and the junction held 7 bases outside the gene matches. The chain's CDR3 is CASSSAGQGINEQFF. The CDR3 nucleotides are TGTGCCAGCAGTTCGGCGGGACAGGGCATCAATGAGCAGTTCTTC.